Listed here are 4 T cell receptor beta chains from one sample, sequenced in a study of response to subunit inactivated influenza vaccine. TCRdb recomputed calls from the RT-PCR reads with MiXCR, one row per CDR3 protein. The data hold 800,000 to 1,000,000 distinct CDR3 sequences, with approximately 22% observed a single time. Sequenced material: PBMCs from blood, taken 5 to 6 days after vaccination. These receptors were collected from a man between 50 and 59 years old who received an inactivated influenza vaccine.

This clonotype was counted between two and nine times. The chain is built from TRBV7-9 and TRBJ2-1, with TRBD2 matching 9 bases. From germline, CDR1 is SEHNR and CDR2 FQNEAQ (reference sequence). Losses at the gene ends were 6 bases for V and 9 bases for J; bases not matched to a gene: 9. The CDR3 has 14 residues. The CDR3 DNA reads TGTGCCAGCAGTAGCGGGAGAGGGTTAGGTGAGCAGTTCTTC. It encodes CASSSGRGLGEQFF.

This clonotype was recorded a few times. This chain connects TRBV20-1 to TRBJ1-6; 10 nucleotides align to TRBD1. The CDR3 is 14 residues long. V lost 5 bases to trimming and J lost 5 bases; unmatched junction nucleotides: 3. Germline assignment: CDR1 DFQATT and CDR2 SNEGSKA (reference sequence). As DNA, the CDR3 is TGCAGTGCTCGACAGGGGGCGCATAATTCACCCCTCCACTTT. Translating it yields CSARQGAHNSPLHF.

The CDR3 spells CASSRGQSETQYF. DNA of the CDR3: TGTGCCAGCAGCCGAGGCCAGTCAGAGACCCAGTACTTC. V gene TRBV5-6 combines with J gene TRBJ2-5; D call uncertain. The CDR3 totals 13 residues. CDR1 is SGHDT and CDR2 is YYEEEE in the germline V gene. V was clipped by 4 bases and J by 4 bases, with 11 bases between them.

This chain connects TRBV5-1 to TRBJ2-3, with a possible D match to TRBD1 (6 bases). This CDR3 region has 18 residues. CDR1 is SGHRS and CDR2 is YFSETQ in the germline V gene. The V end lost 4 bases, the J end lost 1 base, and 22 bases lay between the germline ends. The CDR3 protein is CASSPRAPPGVGTDTQYF. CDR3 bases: TGCGCCAGCAGCCCACGCGCCCCCCCAGGGGTGGGCACAGATACGCAGTATTTT.